The rows below give T cell receptor beta chains drawn from one sample of a study of T cells after yellow fever vaccination. TCRdb reprocessed the 5' RACE reads with MiXCR, giving one entry per CDR3 protein. The sample contains about 310,000 distinct CDR3 sequences, 3.6% of which appear only once. The sequenced sample was PBMCs, obtained on the day of the yellow fever booster vaccination. These receptors were collected from a young man who received the YFV17D yellow fever vaccine. Both conserved end residues are part of each CDR3. Each record gives: V gene, clone size, D gene, J gene, CDR3 DNA, CDR3 protein. D genes are given only for firm matches. The size of a clone is reported for some rows only, either as once, few or many, or as a class for expanded clones.

TRBV24-1	many	-	TRBJ2-2	TGTGCCACGAGGGGACAGAACACCGGGGAGCTGTTTTTT	CATRGQNTGELFF
TRBV14	-	TRBD1	TRBJ1-2	TGTGCCAGCAGCCCTTTTAACAGGGGCGATGGCTACACCTTC	CASSPFNRGDGYTF
TRBV7-9	few	TRBD1	TRBJ2-1	TGTGCCAGCAGCTTTCCGGGACAGGGGCTCAATGAGCAGTTCTTC	CASSFPGQGLNEQFF
TRBV12-3/TRBV12-4	-	-	TRBJ2-3	TGTGCCAGCGGTAGGGGCACAGATACGCAGTATTTT	CASGRGTDTQYF
TRBV4-1	-	-	TRBJ2-1	TGCGCCAGCAGCCAACCCCCCGAGGGGGGCGCCTACAATGAGCAGTTCTTC	CASSQPPEGGAYNEQFF
TRBV5-1	few	-	TRBJ1-2	TGCGCCAGCAGTTCCGCGGCTTCTAACTATGGCTACACCTTC	CASSSAASNYGYTF
TRBV4-3	few	-	TRBJ1-6	TGCGCCAGCAGCCAAGTGGACATCGGCTTCCTCCACTTT	CASSQVDIGFLHF
TRBV4-3	many	TRBD2	TRBJ2-1	TGCGCCAGCAGCCAAGGGCCGGGACTAGCGGGGGACAATGAGCAGTTCTTC	CASSQGPGLAGDNEQFF
TRBV30	-	-	TRBJ2-7	TGTGCCTGGAGTGTATGGTCTGACGAGCAGTACTTC	CAWSVWSDEQYF
TRBV5-6	-	-	TRBJ2-2	TGTGACAGCAGCTTGTTGAAGGAGGGGAACACCGGGGAGCTGTTTTTT	CDSSLLKEGNTGELFF
TRBV2	many	-	TRBJ2-4	TGTGCCAGCAGTGGCTCCAGGGCGGTAAGCCTAAAAAACATTCAGTACTTC	CASSGSRAVSLKNIQYF
TRBV27	many	-	TRBJ1-5	TGTGCCAGCAGTTTATGGGGGGGCAATAGCAATCAGCCCCAGCATTTT	CASSLWGGNSNQPQHF
TRBV20-1	many	TRBD2	TRBJ2-3	TGCAGTGCTGAGCGACTAGCGGGGGGCACAGATACGCAGTATTTT	CSAERLAGGTDTQYF
TRBV3-1	few	-	TRBJ2-7	TGTGCCAGCAGCCCCTGGAAAAGCTCCTACGAGCAGTACTTC	CASSPWKSSYEQYF
TRBV29-1	many	-	TRBJ2-5	TGCAGCGTTGTCTGGCCGACAGATTCCCAAGAGACCCAGTACTTC	CSVVWPTDSQETQYF
TRBV5-1	many	-	TRBJ1-4	TGCGCCAGCAGCCAGGGTCCTAATGAAAAACTGTTTTTT	CASSQGPNEKLFF
TRBV4-1	many	-	TRBJ1-2	TGCGCCAGCAGCCAAGTTTCAGGGACTAACTATGGCTACACCTTC	CASSQVSGTNYGYTF
TRBV15	many	TRBD2	TRBJ2-5	TGTGCCACCAGCAGAGAGGTTATGGGGGGCGGGAGGGCGATGCTTCAAGAGACCCAGTACTTC	CATSREVMGGGRAMLQETQYF
TRBV4-3	few	TRBD2	TRBJ2-2	TGCGCCAGCAGCCAAGGGCCTAGCGGGGGGGCGAACACCGGGGAGCTGTTTTTT	CASSQGPSGGANTGELFF
TRBV7-6	-	TRBD2	TRBJ2-1	TGTGCCAGCAGCTTAGGTGGACTAGCGGCGGTTTCGGAGCAGTTCTTC	CASSLGGLAAVSEQFF
TRBV29-1	few	-	TRBJ1-1	TGCAGCGGCGGGGGGGTCAACACTGAAGCTTTCTTT	CSGGGVNTEAFF
TRBV12-3/TRBV12-4	many	-	TRBJ2-3	TGTGCCAGCAGTTTCGCGGGGTCCCCAGATACGCAGTATTTT	CASSFAGSPDTQYF
TRBV20-1	many	TRBD2	TRBJ2-7	TGCAGTGCTAGAGATGTACTAGCGGGGATGTCCTACGAGCAGTACTTC	CSARDVLAGMSYEQYF
TRBV19	-	-	TRBJ2-1	TGTGCCAGTTCGGCAGGGGCCTACAATGAGCAGTTCTTC	CASSAGAYNEQFF
TRBV5-1	many	-	TRBJ2-2	TGCGCCAGCAGCTTGTTTGGGACACAGAACACCGGGGAGCTGTTTTTT	CASSLFGTQNTGELFF
TRBV15	many	TRBD1	TRBJ1-1	TGTGCCACCAGCGTCGACAGGGGGAGGACTGAAGCTTTCTTT	CATSVDRGRTEAFF
TRBV7-8	many	-	TRBJ2-6	TGTGCCAGCAGACCCTTCAGAGCCCAGAGGGCCAACGTCCTGACTTTC	CASRPFRAQRANVLTF
TRBV7-8	many	TRBD2	TRBJ2-2	TGTGCCAGCAGTTTTGTAGCGGGGGTTAACACCGGGGAGCTGTTTTTT	CASSFVAGVNTGELFF
TRBV7-8	few	TRBD1	TRBJ2-3	TGTGCCAGCAGCTTTGCTACCGGGACAGGGTTGCCAGATACGCAGTATTTT	CASSFATGTGLPDTQYF
TRBV5-5	many	-	TRBJ2-3	TGTGCCAGCAGCAGAGCCGGAGTGGGAAGTGAGCAGTATTTT	CASSRAGVGSEQYF
TRBV7-3	-	-	TRBJ2-3	TGTGCCAGCAGCGACTACCTCAGAGATACGCAGTATTTT	CASSDYLRDTQYF
TRBV5-1	many	-	TRBJ2-5	TGCGCCAGCAGCTTGGAGGGGGTACGAGAGACCCAGTACTTC	CASSLEGVRETQYF
TRBV12-3/TRBV12-4	many	-	TRBJ2-3	TGTGCCAGCAGTTTAAGAGGACAGTCCACAGATACGCAGTATTTT	CASSLRGQSTDTQYF
TRBV6-5	many	-	TRBJ2-7	TGTGCCAGCAGTGTTGAACTAGGGGGCGAGCAGTACTTC	CASSVELGGEQYF
TRBV12-3/TRBV12-4	many	-	TRBJ2-5	TGTGCCAGCAGCCCACCTGACTTCTGGGGGGAGACCCAGTACTTC	CASSPPDFWGETQYF
TRBV5-6	few	-	TRBJ2-7	TGTGCCAGCAGCGTCGGGGGAGGGGGATTATACGAGCAGTACTTC	CASSVGGGGLYEQYF
TRBV5-6	few	TRBD1	TRBJ2-4	TGTGCCAGCAGCTTAAGGGACAGGGTCATTCAGTACTTC	CASSLRDRVIQYF
TRBV5-1	many	-	TRBJ2-7	TGCGCCAGCAGCTTCCGGGGGAGCTCCTACGAGCAGTACTTC	CASSFRGSSYEQYF
TRBV13	few	-	TRBJ2-3	TGTGCCAGCAGACCCGCCTACAGCACAGATACGCAGTATTTT	CASRPAYSTDTQYF
TRBV14	-	-	TRBJ2-3	TGTGCCAGCAGCCAAGAACTTATCACAGATACGCAGTATTTT	CASSQELITDTQYF
TRBV11-2	many	-	TRBJ1-5	TGTGCCAGCAGCTCCGGGACGGGAGAGCCCCAGCATTTT	CASSSGTGEPQHF
TRBV20-1	many	-	TRBJ2-3	TGCAGTGCTAGAGATCCAGGACTCGGCACAGATACGCAGTATTTT	CSARDPGLGTDTQYF
TRBV5-4	few	-	TRBJ2-3	TGTGCCAGCGTTTTCCGCGGAGCAGATACGCAGTATTTT	CASVFRGADTQYF
TRBV6-2/TRBV6-3	many	TRBD2	TRBJ2-7	TGTGCCAGCAGTGGCGGGAGGACCTACGAGCAGTACTTC	CASSGGRTYEQYF
TRBV7-2	-	TRBD1	TRBJ2-1	TGTGCCAGCAACTGGGGGACAGTGTACAATGAGCAGTTCTTC	CASNWGTVYNEQFF
TRBV6-2/TRBV6-3	few	-	TRBJ2-2	TGTGCCACCCGAGGGGGGCTGGGCACCGGGGAGCTGTTTTTT	CATRGGLGTGELFF
TRBV29-1	many	TRBD1	TRBJ2-4	TGCAGCGTCTTTACCGGGACAGAAAACATTCAGTACTTC	CSVFTGTENIQYF
TRBV4-2	few	-	TRBJ2-2	TGTGCCAGCAGCCAAGAAGAAGGGGCCGGGGAGCTGTTTTTT	CASSQEEGAGELFF
TRBV7-2	many	-	TRBJ2-7	TGTGCCAGCAGCTTCTCGGGGAGCTCCTACGAGCAGTACTTC	CASSFSGSSYEQYF
TRBV4-2	-	-	TRBJ1-2	TGTGCCAGCAGCCAAGACGGGACCCAATATGGCTACACCTTC	CASSQDGTQYGYTF
TRBV6-5	many	-	TRBJ2-5	TGTGCCAGCAGTTACAGAGGGGAGACCCAGTACTTC	CASSYRGETQYF
TRBV12-3/TRBV12-4	few	-	TRBJ2-2	TGTGCCAGCAGCCACCGCAACCGCCCCGGGGAGCTGTTTTTT	CASSHRNRPGELFF
TRBV2	few	-	TRBJ2-5	TGTGCCAGCAGTGCCGGGATAGGGGAGACCCAGTACTTC	CASSAGIGETQYF
TRBV10-3	many	-	TRBJ2-2	TGTGCCATCAGTGCCCCCGGGGAGCTGTTTTTT	CAISAPGELFF
TRBV23-1	many	-	TRBJ2-5	TGCGCCAGCGGCCATGGTTCAGGGCAAGAGACCCAGTACTTC	CASGHGSGQETQYF
TRBV5-1	few	TRBD1	TRBJ1-2	TGCGCCAGCAGCTGGGGGACAGGAGATTATGGCTACACCTTC	CASSWGTGDYGYTF
TRBV7-6	many	TRBD1	TRBJ2-2	TGTGCCAGCAGCTTAGCAGACAGACAGGGCGGCGGGGAGCTGTTTTTT	CASSLADRQGGGELFF
TRBV5-1	few	TRBD2	TRBJ2-3	TGCGCCAGCAGCTCGGGATATAGCGGGGGTTCTGCAGATACGCAGTATTTT	CASSSGYSGGSADTQYF